This T cell receptor beta chain is from a study of T-cell reconstitution after alpha-beta-depleted transplantation in children. Looked up from germline, CDR1 is DFQATT and CDR2 is SNEGSKA (reference sequence). The CDR3 length is 15 residues. The V segment lost 0 bases and the J segment 5 bases; nucleotides outside the gene matches: 8. Comments on this clonotype: The antigen is not known.

General study results and limits: Hyperexpanded clones declined; after one year, newly produced T cells mostly supplied diversity. Reportedly, alpha-beta T cells present about two months post-transplant originated from several hundred expanded clones of graft origin. The study traced high day-60 TCRbeta diversity in some patients to surviving recipient T cells and thymic progenitors.

Unique molecular identifiers were incorporated when the TCRbeta library was constructed. TCRdb redid the calling of the PCR reads with MiXCR, one entry per CDR3 protein. The sample carries 98,000 or so distinct CDR3 sequences, 6.4% recorded once. The receptor was derived from a male patient aged 2-10 years who had a stem cell transplant for acute lymphoblastic leukemia, so the T cells may come from the graft donor. The gene calls are TRBV20-1 and TRBJ2-7; TRBD2 matches at 9 bases. Specimen: PBMCs, mostly from graft donor cells, collected 360 days after TCRalphabeta/CD19-depleted stem cell transplant. The CDR3, as DNA: TGCAGTGCTAGAGATAGGCCTAGCGGGACCCACGAGCAGTACTTC. This translates into CSARDRPSGTHEQYF.